The 26 T cell receptor beta chains in this list originate from one sample, sequenced in a study of T cell changes during pregnancy in multiple sclerosis. TCRdb keeps only in-frame clones here, not all; method: immunoSEQ multiplex PCR. This sample has approximately 72,000 clones, with 80% to 95% found just once. The sample consisted of peripheral blood, taken in the first trimester of pregnancy. The receptors derive from a female donor in good health, enrolled as a control in a pregnancy study.

The chain links TRBV7-2 to TRBJ2-5; 12 bases line up with TRBD2. Germline CDR1 SGHTA, CDR2 FQGNSA. The CDR3 spans 19 residues. The trim removed 0 bases at V and 1 base at J, leaving 9 bases unmatched. The CDR3 DNA reads as TGTGCCAGCAGCTTAGCATATGGGCTAGCGGGAGGGTTCCAAGAGACCCAGTACTTC. It codes for CASSLAYGLAGGFQETQYF.

V is TRBV13 and J is TRBJ2-7; 12 nucleotides match TRBD2. The CDR3 totals 18 residues. Germline V gene sequence: CDR1 PRHDT, CDR2 FYEKMQ (reference sequence). Trimming at V came to 5 bases and at J to 2 bases, leaving 13 bases not matched to a gene. The CDR3 nucleotides read TGTGCCAGCAGCCGAACCACCAGACTAGCGGGAGAGACCTACGAGCAGTACTTC. This sequence encodes CASSRTTRLAGETYEQYF.

This chain links TRBV7-9 with TRBJ1-5, with 10 bases fitting TRBD1. This CDR3 is 16 amino acids long. Germline CDR1 reads SEHNR; CDR2 reads FQNEAQ (reference sequence). J was trimmed by 4 bases and V by 5 bases; bases with no gene match: 8. The CDR3 sequence: CASSRETGGNNQPQHF. Written as DNA, the CDR3 is TGTGCCAGCAGCAGAGAGACAGGGGGCAATAATCAGCCCCAGCATTTT.

This chain joins TRBV5-1 and TRBJ2-1; D gene ambiguous. Looked up from germline, CDR1 is SGHRS and CDR2 is YFSETQ. CDR3 length: 14 amino acids. V was trimmed by 0 bases and J by 5 bases, leaving 9 bases between them. The CDR3 spells CASSLAQQNNEQFF. The CDR3 DNA sequence: TGCGCCAGCAGCTTGGCACAGCAAAACAATGAGCAGTTCTTC.

The chain carries TRBV6-1 and TRBJ2-1; 7 bases are a match to TRBD1. This CDR3 has 15 amino acids. Germline CDR1 reads MNHNS; CDR2 reads SASEGT. The V segment lost 6 bases and the J segment 0 bases; nucleotides outside the gene matches: 5. The CDR3 loop is CASSNRDSSYNEQFF. CDR3 sequence (DNA): TGTGCCAGCAGCAACCGGGACAGCTCCTACAATGAGCAGTTCTTC.

This chain joins TRBV6-5 and TRBJ2-3; 9 bases fit TRBD1. V lost 6 bases to trimming and J lost 1 base; unmatched junction nucleotides: 5. CDR1 and CDR2 (germline): MNHEY, SVGAGI. The CDR3 length is 15 residues. Here the CDR3 DNA reads TGTGCCAGCAGAAACAGGGGGCTGGGCACAGATACGCAGTATTTT. Its protein product is CASRNRGLGTDTQYF.

This clone occurred a few times. J is TRBJ1-1 and V is TRBV6-5, with no clear D. The CDR3 totals 11 residues. Germline CDR1 reads MNHEY; CDR2 reads SVGAGI. V lost 10 bases, J lost 4 bases, and 10 bases lay in between. The CDR3 here is CATFRGTEAFF. CDR3 bases: TGTGCCACCTTCCGGGGCACTGAAGCTTTCTTT.

This chain joins TRBV7-9 and TRBJ1-1, with D uncertain. The CDR3 contains 13 residues. V lost 7 bases and J 0 bases, leaving 9 bases between the germline ends. Germline loops: CDR1 SEHNR, CDR2 FQNEAQ (reference sequence). DNA of the CDR3: TGTGCCAGCAACGAGGAACTGAACACTGAAGCTTTCTTT. This encodes CASNEELNTEAFF.

V usage is TRBV18 and J usage is TRBJ2-7, with a tentative D call TRBD1 (6 bases). V was pared by 5 bases and J by 4 bases, with 18 bases between. This CDR3 contains 15 residues. CDR1 and CDR2 (germline): KGHSH, LQKENI. The CDR3 spells CASSGETGSPYEQYF. The CDR3 nucleotides are TGTGCCAGCTCAGGGGAGACAGGCTCCCCTTACGAGCAGTACTTC.

The gene calls are TRBV6-4 and TRBJ1-5; possible D gene TRBD1, 6 bases. CDR1 is MRHNA, CDR2 SNTAGT, per germline. V was shortened by 6 bases and J by 4 bases, with 16 bases between the two germline ends. This CDR3 has 15 residues. CDR3 coding DNA: TGTGCCAGCAGCGGATATCAGGGGCGTAATCAGCCCCAGCATTTT. Amino acids: CASSGYQGRNQPQHF.

Remarks on this clone: It is unclear where the CDR3 begins or ends on the DNA, so no DNA is shown, and the CDR3 is as TCRdb lists it. This chain links TRBV19 with TRBJ1-5; the D call in the table, TRBD1, was not verified against the DNA. The CDR3 numbers 23 amino acids, ends counted. Looked up from germline, CDR1 is LNHDA and CDR2 is SQIVND (reference sequence). The CDR3 spells CASYFVPVVFEGGRGDGNQPQHF.

The V and J genes are TRBV29-1 and TRBJ2-1; 10 bases are a match to TRBD2. This CDR3 spans 14 amino acids. Germline assignment: CDR1 SQVTM and CDR2 ANQGSEA. The J segment lost 7 bases and the V segment lost 4 bases, leaving 7 bases of the junction unmatched. CDR3 loop: CSVAPGLARNEQFF. The CDR3 nucleotides are TGCAGCGTTGCACCGGGACTAGCGAGGAATGAGCAGTTCTTC.

The V and J genes are TRBV5-6 and TRBJ2-7; D might be TRBD1 (6 bases). The CDR3 runs 12 residues. Germline CDR1 is SGHDT and CDR2 is YYEEEE. Deletions cut 3 bases from V and 5 bases from J, with 9 bases between. CDR3 loop: CASSYQGNEQYF. CDR3 nucleotides: TGTGCCAGCAGCTATCAGGGGAACGAGCAGTACTTC.

The CDR3 loop reads CASSHQVDQGEQYF. The CDR3 DNA sequence: TGTGCCAGCAGCCACCAAGTCGATCAGGGCGAGCAGTACTTC. The chain has TRBV7-9 and TRBJ2-7, with TRBD1 as a possible D gene (5 bases). Germline V gene lookup returns CDR1 SEHNR and CDR2 FQNEAQ (reference sequence). The CDR3 has 14 amino acids. The ends were cut back, 5 bases at V and 6 bases at J, with 17 bases in the middle.

The chain combines TRBV15 with TRBJ2-7; a possible D gene is TRBD2 (6 bases). V was pared by 5 bases and J by 2 bases, with 16 bases between. CDR3 length equals 15 residues. The germline V gene has CDR1 LNHNV and CDR2 YYDKDF (reference sequence). The chain's CDR3 is CATSGGYTETYEQYF. The CDR3 region has the DNA TGTGCCACCAGCGGGGGGTACACTGAGACCTACGAGCAGTACTTC.

The chain uses TRBV28 and TRBJ2-1; 7 positions agree with TRBD2. CDR1 and CDR2 (germline): MDHEN, SYDVKM. There are 15 residues in the CDR3. Germline trimming cut 4 bases from V and 0 bases from J; bases unmatched to any gene: 3. The CDR3 nucleotides are TGTGCCAGCAGTTCAGGGACTATCTCCTACAATGAGCAGTTCTTC. Translated: CASSSGTISYNEQFF. The entire variable domain, with the rest obtained from reference TRBV28 and TRBJ2-1, is as follows: DVKVTQSSRYLVKRTGEKVFLECVQDMDHENMFWYRQDPGLGLRLIYFSYDVKMKEKGDIPEGYSVSREKKERFSLILESASTNQTSMYLCASSSGTISYNEQFFGPGTRLTVL.

This chain connects TRBV18 to TRBJ2-2; 8 positions match TRBD1. Trimming took 9 bases from V and 7 from J; bases not matched to a gene: 13. The V gene's germline CDR1 is KGHSH and CDR2 LQKENI. There are 15 residues in the CDR3. In DNA form, the CDR3 reads TGTGCCAGTTCTCCGGGACAGGTTGAGCACGGGGAGCTGTTTTTT. Its translation: CASSPGQVEHGELFF.

The gene calls are TRBV5-6 and TRBJ2-3; 9 bases align to TRBD1. Looked up from germline, CDR1 is SGHDT and CDR2 is YYEEEE. CDR3 length: 15 residues. With V trimmed by 0 bases and J by 5 bases, 4 bases remained unmatched. DNA for the CDR3: TGTGCCAGCAGCTTGGCCCCGGACAGGGGAGATACGCAGTATTTT. Translating gives CASSLAPDRGDTQYF. The entire variable domain, with the rest obtained from reference TRBV5-6 and TRBJ2-3, is as follows: DAGVTQSPTHLIKTRGQQVTLRCSPKSGHDTVSWYQQALGQGPQFIFQYYEEEERQRGNFPDRFSGHQFPNYSSELNVNALLLGDSALYLCASSLAPDRGDTQYFGPGTRLTVL.

This clone was picked up a small number of times. The chain has TRBV28 and TRBJ1-1, with 9 bases matching TRBD1. Germline V gives CDR1 MDHEN, CDR2 SYDVKM. V shed 8 bases, J shed 11 bases, and the junction held 12 bases outside the gene matches. The CDR3 runs to 13 residues. The CDR3 DNA is TGTGCCAGCTCGCCCGACAGGGGGTATCAGGCTTTCTTT. Translating it yields CASSPDRGYQAFF.

The chain links TRBV5-6 to TRBJ1-2; 7 bases are a match to TRBD1. Germline assignment: CDR1 SGHDT and CDR2 YYEEEE. The CDR3 has 18 amino acids. Losses at the gene ends were 6 bases for V and 8 bases for J; bases not matched to a gene: 25. Here the CDR3 DNA reads TGTGCCAGCACCTCGGCAGTGTGGAGGGGGCCGTTGATAAAGGGCTACACCTTC. Translation gives CASTSAVWRGPLIKGYTF.

The chain employs TRBV5-6 and TRBJ1-2; D gene unclear. There are 15 residues in the CDR3. V was trimmed by 1 base and J by 7 bases, leaving 17 bases between them. The germline gives CDR1 SGHDT, CDR2 YYEEEE. The CDR3 region is CASSLRRPYFGGYTF. CDR3 sequence (DNA): TGTGCCAGCAGCTTGAGGAGACCGTACTTCGGTGGCTACACCTTC.

The genes are TRBV19 and TRBJ1-2; 7 nucleotides match TRBD1. V trimming: 3 bases; J trimming: 4 bases; junction bases outside the gene matches: 8. This CDR3 has 15 amino acids. Germline values: CDR1 LNHDA, CDR2 SQIVND (reference sequence). DNA for the CDR3: TGTGCCAGTAGTATTTCCGGGACAGTTAGCTATGGCTACACCTTC. Translating it yields CASSISGTVSYGYTF.

A single count supports this clone. This is likely a read error, given that the CDR3 carries no conserved phenylalanine or tryptophan at its end. Because the CDR3's place on the DNA is in doubt, the DNA is left out and the CDR3 is given as listed by TCRdb. The chain is built from TRBV27 and TRBJ2-7; TRBD2, the table's D call, lacks a check against the DNA. The CDR3 sequence runs 11 residues, both termini included. Per germline, CDR1 MNHEY and CDR2 SMNVEV (reference sequence). The CDR3 region is CASTRYRLAPY.

This chain joins TRBV5-1 and TRBJ2-7; D may be TRBD2 (5 bases). This CDR3 has 12 amino acids. V shed 3 bases and J shed 4 bases, with 8 bases lying between them. CDR1 is SGHRS and CDR2 is YFSETQ in the germline V gene. CDR3 coding DNA: TGCGCCAGCAGCTCACGGGGATACGAGCAGTACTTC. Translated: CASSSRGYEQYF. The full variable domain, its missing parts supplied by reference TRBV5-1 and TRBJ2-7, is KAGVTQTPRYLIKTRGQQVTLSCSPISGHRSVSWYQQTPGQGLQFLFEYFSETQRNKGNFPGRFSGRQFSNSRSEMNVSTLELGDSALYLCASSSRGYEQYFGPGTRLTVT.

This clone came up once. The rearrangement links TRBV5-1 to TRBJ1-5; the match to TRBD1 covers 7 bases. The CDR3 runs 14 residues. With 10 bases clipped from V and 9 bases from J, the junction kept 16 bases outside the gene matches. Per the germline V gene, CDR1 is SGHRS and CDR2 is YFSETQ. This CDR3 is CAQQHRGRKRPQHF. The CDR3 nucleotides read TGCGCCCAGCAGCATAGGGGGCGGAAACGGCCCCAGCATTTT. Variable domain in full (rest from reference TRBV5-1 and TRBJ1-5): KAGVTQTPRYLIKTRGQQVTLSCSPISGHRSVSWYQQTPGQGLQFLFEYFSETQRNKGNFPGRFSGRQFSNSRSEMNVSTLELGDSALYLCAQQHRGRKRPQHFGDGTRLSIL.

The chain employs TRBV5-4 and TRBJ2-7; 7 nucleotides match TRBD1. The CDR3 runs to 15 residues. The germline CDR1 and CDR2 sequences are SGHNT and YYREEE (reference sequence). V dropped 3 bases and J dropped 2; count of bases not matched to a gene: 8. The CDR3 loop is CASSSRTGPPYEQYF. The CDR3 DNA follows: TGTGCCAGCAGCTCTCGGACAGGACCGCCCTACGAGCAGTACTTC. Together with reference TRBV5-4 and TRBJ2-7, the CDR3 gives the full variable domain: ETGVTQSPTHLIKTRGQQVTLRCSSQSGHNTVSWYQQALGQGPQFIFQYYREEENGRGNFPPRFSGLQFPNYSSELNVNALELDDSALYLCASSSRTGPPYEQYFGPGTRLTVT.